Sequencing of this T cell receptor beta chain was carried out in a study of cytomegalovirus exposure and HLA in healthy donors. CDR3 length: 15 residues. From germline, CDR1 is MNHEY and CDR2 SMNVEV (reference sequence). V shed 3 bases and J 13 bases; nucleotides not matched to a gene: 15. Everyone who donated was a healthy bone marrow donor. Findings and limits, study-wide: DRB1 had the most TCR associations and HLA-C the fewest, a later analysis found, with rates varying by HLA locus. In an earlier analysis, about 87% or about 30%: the productive usage of most TCR beta V segments.

PCR primers comprised 60 Vbeta and 13 Jbeta primers. Here immunoSEQ multiplex PCR was the method, and the copy in TCRdb shows in-frame clones only, minus some. Among about 190,000 clones listed, over 80% were seen once. With regard to this clone: The antigen is unknown.

The receptor was isolated from a young man in good health and CMV-seronegative. Input material: PBMCs. The chain has TRBV27 and TRBJ1-2; TRBD1 matches 9 bases. The CDR3: CASSFLGGGQGRPTF. For the CDR3, the DNA is TGTGCCAGCAGTTTCCTGGGGGGGGGACAGGGCCGTCCCACCTTC.